The rows below give T cell receptor beta chains drawn from one sample of a study of human T cells and chemical hapten exposure. TCRdb re-analysed the RACE reads in MiXCR, keeping a single row per CDR3 protein. The sample records 89,000 or so distinct CDR3 sequences, around 7.9% being singletons. The sample in question was whole blood, obtained in connection with sensitization to the hapten diphenylcyclopropenone (DPC). These receptors were obtained from a man between 40 and 49 years old with alopecia areata. Some clones in this sample may be carry-over from other donors' samples. CDR3s include the opening cysteine and the closing phenylalanine or tryptophan. A D gene is named only where the DNA matches it firmly. Expanded clones are given a class, and other clones once, few, many or no size at all.

CDR3 length,J gene,clone size,V gene,D gene,CDR3 protein,CDR3 DNA
15,TRBJ2-1,many,TRBV6-2/TRBV6-3,TRBD2,CASSYGDYSYNEQFF,TGTGCCAGCAGTTACGGGGACTACTCCTACAATGAGCAGTTCTTC
17,TRBJ2-1,.,TRBV24-1,.,CATSDLTGTSSYNEQFF,TGTGCCACCAGTGATTTGACCGGGACCAGCTCCTACAATGAGCAGTTCTTC
12,TRBJ2-3,.,TRBV6-2/TRBV6-3,.,CASSYSSGLEYF,TGTGCCAGCAGTTACTCTAGCGGACTGGAGTATTTT
14,TRBJ1-5,few,TRBV12-3/TRBV12-4,.,CASSPTRGVQPQHF,TGTGCCAGCAGTCCCACAAGGGGTGTTCAGCCCCAGCATTTT
15,TRBJ2-3,few,TRBV11-2,.,CASSPWDSRTDTQYF,TGTGCCAGCAGCCCCTGGGACTCACGCACAGATACGCAGTATTTT
16,TRBJ2-2,.,TRBV12-3/TRBV12-4,.,CASSFVGGGGRGELFF,TGTGCCAGCAGTTTCGTCGGAGGAGGGGGCCGCGGGGAGCTGTTTTTT
14,TRBJ2-1,many,TRBV29-1,.,CSAPGYRSYNEQFF,TGCAGCGCCCCCGGGTACAGGTCCTACAATGAGCAGTTCTTC
15,TRBJ2-3,.,TRBV18,.,CASSTTGRTTDTQYF,TGTGCCAGCTCAACGACGGGCAGGACCACAGATACGCAGTATTTT
15,TRBJ2-3,.,TRBV9,TRBD2,CASSVSAGEGDTQYF,TGTGCCAGCAGCGTCTCAGCGGGAGAGGGAGATACGCAGTATTTT
14,TRBJ2-4,few,TRBV20-1,TRBD2,CSAKTGGRENIQYF,TGCAGTGCTAAGACGGGTGGGAGGGAAAACATTCAGTACTTC
12,TRBJ2-7,.,TRBV10-3,.,CAISETGSEQYF,TGTGCCATCAGTGAGACAGGGTCCGAGCAGTACTTC
12,TRBJ2-1,.,TRBV6-2/TRBV6-3,TRBD2,CASGGLVCEQFF,TGTGCCAGCGGGGGACTAGTCTGTGAGCAGTTCTTC
13,TRBJ1-5,few,TRBV6-2/TRBV6-3,TRBD1,CASRQTGFQPQHF,TGTGCCAGCAGGCAGACAGGGTTTCAGCCCCAGCATTTT
13,TRBJ1-2,few,TRBV28,.,CASRSTGYPGYTF,TGTGCCAGCAGGAGCACAGGGTACCCTGGCTACACCTTC
13,TRBJ2-1,many,TRBV6-5,.,CASGKSSYNEQFF,TGTGCCAGCGGGAAGAGCTCCTACAATGAGCAGTTCTTC
15,TRBJ2-4,many,TRBV12-3/TRBV12-4,.,CASSFGGATKNIQYF,TGTGCCAGCAGTTTTGGGGGCGCAACCAAAAACATTCAGTACTTC
14,TRBJ2-2,few,TRBV27,.,CASSWRGGTGELFF,TGTGCCAGCAGTTGGAGAGGGGGAACCGGGGAGCTGTTTTTT
13,TRBJ1-1,many,TRBV3-1,TRBD1,CASSQDRGTEAFF,TGTGCCAGCAGCCAGGACAGGGGTACTGAAGCTTTCTTT
11,TRBJ2-7,few,TRBV12-3/TRBV12-4,.,CASSILYEQYF,TGTGCCAGCAGTATCCTCTACGAGCAGTACTTC
13,TRBJ1-2,few,TRBV14,.,CASSLAAKYGYTF,TGTGCCAGCAGCCTCGCGGCTAAGTATGGCTACACCTTC
13,TRBJ2-3,many,TRBV29-1,TRBD2,CSVWSGTTDTQYF,TGCAGCGTTTGGAGCGGGACCACAGATACGCAGTATTTT
13,TRBJ1-5,many,TRBV12-3/TRBV12-4,TRBD1,CASRGTVNQPQHF,TGTGCCAGCAGAGGGACAGTTAATCAGCCCCAGCATTTT
11,TRBJ1-2,.,TRBV29-1,.,CSVERGDGYTF,TGCAGCGTTGAGAGAGGGGACGGCTACACCTTC
16,TRBJ2-7,many,TRBV27,TRBD2,CASSLFGLAGVAEQYF,TGTGCCAGCAGTTTATTCGGACTAGCGGGAGTCGCCGAGCAGTACTTC
12,TRBJ2-7,.,TRBV27,.,CASSFLGGEQYF,TGTGCCAGCAGTTTCTTAGGTGGCGAGCAGTACTTC
19,TRBJ2-5,few,TRBV28,.,CASSSSAASGEPVSETQYF,TGTGCCAGCAGTTCGTCTGCGGCCAGCGGCGAGCCAGTATCTGAGACCCAGTACTTC
13,TRBJ1-1,many,TRBV29-1,TRBD1,CSFWTGSYTEAFF,TGCAGTTTCTGGACAGGGTCATACACTGAAGCTTTCTTT